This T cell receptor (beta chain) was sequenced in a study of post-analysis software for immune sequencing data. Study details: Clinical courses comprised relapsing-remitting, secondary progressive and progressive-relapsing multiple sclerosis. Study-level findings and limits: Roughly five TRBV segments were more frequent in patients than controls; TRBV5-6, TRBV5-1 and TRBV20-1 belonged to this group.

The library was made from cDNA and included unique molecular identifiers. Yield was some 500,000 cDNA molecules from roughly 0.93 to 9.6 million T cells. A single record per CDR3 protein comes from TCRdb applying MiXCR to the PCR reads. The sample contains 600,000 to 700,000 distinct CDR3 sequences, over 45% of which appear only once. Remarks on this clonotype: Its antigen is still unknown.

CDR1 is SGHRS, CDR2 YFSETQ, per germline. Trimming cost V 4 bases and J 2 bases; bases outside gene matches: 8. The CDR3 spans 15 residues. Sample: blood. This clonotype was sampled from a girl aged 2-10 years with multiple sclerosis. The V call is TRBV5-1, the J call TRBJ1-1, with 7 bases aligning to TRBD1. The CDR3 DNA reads TGCGCCAGCAGCGCCGACAGGGCGTTCAACACTGAAGCTTTCTTT. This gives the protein CASSADRAFNTEAFF.